Listed below are T cell receptor beta chains from one sample, sequenced in a study of OX40 agonist ivuxolimab in advanced cancers. Sequencing used immunoSEQ multiplex PCR; TCRdb keeps in-frame clones, though not all of them. The table includes roughly 80,000 clones, around 85% detected once. The sequenced sample was CD4+ or CD8+ T cells sorted from blood, obtained in a trial of the OX40 agonist ivuxolimab. All receptors derive from an adult with an advanced solid tumor such as melanoma, head and neck, liver or kidney cancer. Each CDR3 is given with its conserved first and last residue. The D gene is left open where the match is weak. The size of a clone is reported for some rows only, either as once, few or many, or as a class for expanded clones.

j_gene,abundance,d_gene,v_gene,len,CDR3aa,CDR3nt
TRBJ2-2,NA,NA,TRBV28,16,CASSPPGGGDTGELFF,TGTGCCAGCAGTCCGCCAGGGGGAGGGGACACCGGGGAGCTGTTTTTT
TRBJ2-7,once,NA,TRBV10-3,16,CAISEGVGGGTYEQYF,TGTGCCATCAGTGAGGGGGTGGGGGGAGGCACCTACGAGCAGTACTTC
TRBJ1-5,NA,NA,TRBV4-1,17,CASSQVRGQGGNQPQHF,TGCGCCAGCAGCCAAGTCCGGGGGCAGGGTGGCAATCAGCCCCAGCATTTT
TRBJ2-3,NA,TRBD2,TRBV5-6,16,CASRGWGRGSTDTQYF,TGTGCCAGCAGAGGTTGGGGGAGGGGCAGCACAGATACGCAGTATTTT
TRBJ2-1,once,TRBD2,TRBV29-1,15,CSVAELAGVGNEQFF,TGCAGCGTTGCGGAACTAGCGGGGGTTGGCAATGAGCAGTTCTTC
TRBJ2-6,few,NA,TRBV30,15,CAWDRPTTGANVLTF,TGTGCCTGGGACAGGCCAACAACTGGGGCCAACGTCCTGACTTTC
TRBJ2-6,NA,NA,TRBV5-1,14,CASHQGAGANVLTF,TGCGCCAGCCATCAGGGTGCAGGGGCCAACGTCCTGACTTTC
TRBJ2-7,NA,NA,TRBV28,12,CASSSATYEQYF,TGTGCCAGCAGTTCCGCCACCTACGAGCAGTACTTC
TRBJ1-2,few,NA,TRBV5-8,15,CASSDYSPGGYGYTF,TGTGCCAGCAGCGATTACTCACCAGGAGGTTATGGCTACACCTTC
TRBJ2-7,NA,NA,TRBV28,15,CASSLPGTPSHEQYF,TGTGCCAGCAGCCTGCCTGGGACTCCGTCCCACGAGCAGTACTTC
TRBJ2-3,once,TRBD2,TRBV6-6,13,CASSPSSSGTQYF,TGTGCCAGCAGCCCATCCAGTAGCGGGACGCAGTATTTT
TRBJ2-7,NA,NA,TRBV5-6,13,CASSLTGRREQYF,TGTGCCAGCAGCTTAACAGGGAGGAGAGAGCAGTACTTC
TRBJ1-1,NA,NA,TRBV29-1,13,CSGKQGLNTEAFF,TGCAGCGGAAAGCAGGGGTTGAACACTGAAGCTTTCTTT
TRBJ1-1,NA,TRBD1,TRBV5-6,14,CASSYRGARTEAFF,TGTGCCAGCAGTTACAGGGGGGCGCGGACTGAAGCTTTCTTT
TRBJ2-7,NA,TRBD1,TRBV6-6,14,CASSDSDRDYEQYF,TGTGCCAGCTCCGACTCGGACAGGGACTACGAGCAGTACTTC
TRBJ1-5,NA,TRBD1,TRBV7-2,15,CASSFQGARNQPQHF,TGTGCCAGCAGCTTTCAGGGGGCGCGCAATCAGCCCCAGCATTTT
TRBJ2-3,few,NA,TRBV28,16,CASSFVAVSSTDTQYF,TGTGCCAGCAGTTTCGTAGCGGTGTCTAGCACAGATACGCAGTATTTT
TRBJ1-5,NA,NA,TRBV21-1,16,CASSKLTAQSNQPQHF,TGTGCCAGCAGCAAATTGACGGCCCAGAGCAATCAGCCCCAGCATTTT
TRBJ1-3,NA,NA,TRBV5-1,15,CASSLGITRENTIYF,TGCGCCAGCAGCTTGGGTATTACAAGGGAAAACACCATATATTTT
TRBJ2-7,NA,TRBD2,TRBV28,12,CASSFRGGEQYF,TGTGCCAGCAGTTTTCGGGGGGGCGAGCAGTACTTC
TRBJ1-5,NA,NA,TRBV6-1,16,CASSAGTAYSNQPQHF,TGTGCCAGCAGTGCAGGGACGGCGTATAGCAATCAGCCCCAGCATTTT
TRBJ1-2,NA,NA,TRBV25-1,12,CASSERGWNYTF,TGTGCCAGCAGTGAACGAGGTTGGAACTACACCTTC
TRBJ2-1,once,NA,TRBV10-3,18,CAISESNRGRLAGNEQFF,TGTGCCATCAGTGAGTCTAACAGGGGGCGCCTAGCGGGCAATGAGCAGTTCTTC
TRBJ2-7,NA,NA,TRBV28,12,CASSLAGSEQYF,TGTGCCAGCAGTTTAGCCGGGAGCGAGCAGTACTTC
TRBJ2-7,NA,NA,TRBV7-2,16,CASSRPLGQLTYEQYF,TGTGCCAGCAGCCGCCCGCTTGGGCAATTGACCTACGAGCAGTACTTC
TRBJ2-1,NA,NA,TRBV9,14,CASSGAYSYNEQFF,TGTGCCAGCAGCGGTGCCTACTCCTACAATGAGCAGTTCTTC
TRBJ1-2,NA,NA,TRBV5-1,13,CASSLEGRGGYTF,TGCGCCAGCAGCTTGGAGGGTCGGGGTGGCTACACCTTC
TRBJ2-5,NA,TRBD2,TRBV27,15,CASSLRRGKSETQYF,TGTGCCAGCAGTTTAAGGCGGGGGAAGTCAGAGACCCAGTACTTC
TRBJ2-7,once,NA,TRBV6-1,12,CASTSLGYEQYF,TGTGCCAGCACCTCCTTGGGCTACGAGCAGTACTTC
TRBJ1-2,NA,TRBD1,TRBV18,14,CASSPPTGIGGYTF,TGTGCCAGCTCACCACCGACAGGGATCGGTGGCTACACCTTC
TRBJ1-3,NA,NA,TRBV5-8,14,CASSLGGAGNTIYF,TGTGCCAGCAGCTTGGGTGGCGCTGGAAACACCATATATTTT
TRBJ1-2,NA,NA,TRBV9,15,CASSVEASANYGYTF,TGTGCCAGCAGCGTCGAAGCCAGCGCTAACTATGGCTACACCTTC
TRBJ2-7,NA,TRBD1,TRBV7-2,12,CASSKQGDEQYF,TGTGCCAGCAGTAAGCAGGGGGACGAGCAGTACTTC
TRBJ2-7,NA,NA,TRBV7-9,13,CASSLTQGFEQYF,TGTGCCAGCAGCTTAACTCAGGGATTCGAGCAGTACTTC
TRBJ2-7,NA,TRBD1,TRBV19,15,CASSPTGQPIYEQYF,TGTGCCAGTAGTCCGACGGGACAGCCTATTTACGAGCAGTACTTC
TRBJ1-1,NA,NA,TRBV5-1,13,CASSFQENTEAFF,TGCGCCAGCAGCTTTCAGGAGAACACTGAAGCTTTCTTT
TRBJ1-2,NA,NA,TRBV7-2,14,CASSFLGPWGGYTF,TGTGCCAGCAGCTTCCTCGGCCCTTGGGGGGGCTACACCTTC
TRBJ1-5,NA,TRBD1,TRBV6-5,14,CASSTDRGGQPQHF,TGTGCCAGCAGCACGGACAGGGGTGGTCAGCCCCAGCATTTT
TRBJ1-6,NA,TRBD1,TRBV28,15,CASRGPGQLSSPLHF,TGTGCCAGCAGGGGACCGGGACAGTTAAGTTCACCCCTCCACTTT
TRBJ1-2,NA,NA,TRBV28,12,CASSLGYYGYTF,TGTGCCAGCAGTCTAGGGTACTATGGCTACACCTTC
TRBJ2-7,NA,TRBD2,TRBV5-1,17,CASSGGGSARSSYEQYF,TGCGCCAGCAGCGGGGGGGGGAGCGCAAGGAGCTCCTACGAGCAGTACTTC
TRBJ2-3,NA,NA,TRBV11-2,13,CASSLPSTDTQYF,TGTGCCAGCAGCTTACCGAGCACAGATACGCAGTATTTT
TRBJ2-7,NA,TRBD1,TRBV27,14,CASSSGQRFYEQYF,TGTGCCAGCAGTTCGGGACAGAGATTCTACGAGCAGTACTTC
TRBJ1-6,NA,NA,TRBV7-3,16,CASSLFRRGLDSPLHF,TGTGCCAGCAGCTTATTTCGTCGGGGACTTGATTCACCCCTCCACTTT
TRBJ2-3,NA,NA,TRBV7-2,13,CASSGQAGGTQYF,TGTGCCAGCAGCGGTCAGGCTGGTGGTACGCAGTATTTT
TRBJ2-6,NA,NA,TRBV6-5,15,CASSNGGSGANVLTF,TGTGCCAGCAGTAACGGGGGCTCTGGGGCCAACGTCCTGACTTTC
TRBJ1-2,few,NA,TRBV28,12,CASNLQDYGYTF,TGTGCCAGCAACCTACAGGACTATGGCTACACCTTC
TRBJ1-2,NA,TRBD1,TRBV7-6,13,CASSQTGLYGYTF,TGTGCCAGCAGCCAGACAGGGCTCTATGGCTACACCTTC
TRBJ2-1,NA,TRBD1,TRBV10-3,13,CAISNPGGNEQFF,TGTGCCATCAGTAATCCAGGGGGCAATGAGCAGTTCTTC
TRBJ2-3,NA,NA,TRBV15,15,CATTSGLENTDTQYF,TGTGCCACCACCAGCGGACTCGAGAACACAGATACGCAGTATTTT
TRBJ2-7,NA,NA,TRBV4-1,15,CASSQYQSPTREQYF,TGCGCCAGCAGCCAGTATCAAAGCCCTACCAGGGAGCAGTACTTC
TRBJ1-2,NA,NA,TRBV6-1,13,CASSPRGNYGYTF,TGTGCCAGCAGTCCCCGCGGGAACTATGGCTACACCTTC
TRBJ2-7,NA,NA,TRBV19,15,CASSIGRRGRYEQYF,TGTGCCAGTAGTATAGGTCGTCGGGGACGCTACGAGCAGTACTTC
TRBJ2-5,NA,NA,TRBV4-3,14,CASRARRDQETQYF,TGCGCCAGCAGAGCGCGGAGGGACCAAGAGACCCAGTACTTC
TRBJ2-1,few,NA,TRBV7-8,15,CASSLALRPEDEQFF,TGTGCCAGCAGCTTAGCTTTACGGCCCGAAGATGAGCAGTTCTTC
TRBJ1-6,NA,NA,TRBV28,16,CASSFLREPNNSPLHF,TGTGCCAGCAGTTTTTTGAGGGAACCCAATAATTCACCCCTCCACTTT
TRBJ1-2,once,NA,TRBV7-2,14,CASSPDVITGAYTF,TGTGCCAGCAGTCCTGATGTCATTACAGGCGCCTACACCTTC
TRBJ2-5,NA,NA,TRBV7-2,13,CASSLAADATQYF,TGTGCCAGCAGCTTAGCGGCAGACGCGACCCAGTACTTC
TRBJ2-3,NA,TRBD1,TRBV10-3,14,CAITPGTETDTQYF,TGTGCCATCACTCCCGGGACAGAAACAGATACGCAGTATTTT
TRBJ2-7,NA,TRBD1,TRBV28,15,CASSTSRDRSYEQYF,TGTGCCAGCAGTACCTCCCGGGACAGGAGCTACGAGCAGTACTTC